The source of this T cell receptor (beta chain) is a study of blood T cell repertoires in COVID-19. Across the study: Samples came from the United States, Italy and Spain, spanning acute and convalescent COVID-19. T cells, B-cell-depleted T cells, or PBMCs provided the cDNA or gDNA that served as material.

In the original workflow: Reference gene primers were amplified, and this amplification served to estimate nucleated cell counts. Assay used: immunoSEQ multiplex PCR; TCRdb lists only in-frame clones, some missing. For V, J and clone size, that table is used; D and trimming come from the DNA. The sample carries fewer than 20,000 clones, 91% recorded once. With V trimmed by 4 bases and J by 4 bases, 6 bases remained unmatched. The CDR3 totals 14 residues. Germline V gives CDR1 GTSNPN, CDR2 SVGIG (reference sequence). The chain joins TRBV30 to TRBJ1-2, with TRBD1 matching 10 bases. This TCR derives from a human donor in a cohort sampled during active COVID-19. Sequencing was carried out using peripheral blood. CDR3 loop: CAWTLGQGTYGYTF. The DNA of the CDR3 is TGTGCCTGGACCCTGGGACAGGGGACCTATGGCTACACCTTC.